These 10 T cell receptor beta chains were sequenced from one sample in a study of CD4+ T cells in melanoma. Data came from immunoSEQ multiplex PCR; TCRdb stores just in-frame clones and leaves some out. The sample contains about 6,700 clones, around 61% of which appear only once. Sequencing used cells from a culture (not recorded whether cultured in vitro). The origin of the receptors is a human donor with melanoma.

This clone qualifies as medium-sized. This rearrangement joins TRBV19 to TRBJ1-5; tentatively, D is TRBD1 (5 bases). The V end lost 6 bases, the J end lost 1 base, and 10 bases lay between the germline ends. The CDR3 spans 14 residues. Germline lookup yields CDR1 LNHDA and CDR2 SQIVND (reference sequence). This CDR3 is CASRRGASNQPQHF. The CDR3 bases are TGTGCCAGTAGGAGGGGAGCGAGCAATCAGCCCCAGCATTTT. Supplemented by reference TRBV19 and TRBJ1-5, the full variable domain reads DGGITQSPKYLFRKEGQNVTLSCEQNLNHDAMYWYRQDPGQGLRLIYYSQIVNDFQKGDIAEGYSVSREKKESFPLTVTSAQKNPTAFYLCASRRGASNQPQHFGDGTRLSIL.

This clone showed up just once. The genes are TRBV11-2 and TRBJ1-4, with D tentatively TRBD1 (6 bases). Trimming took off 5 bases at V and 5 bases at J, with 15 bases between the two ends. The CDR3 covers 15 residues. Germline V lookup: CDR1 SGHAT, CDR2 FQNNGV. The chain's CDR3 is CASSAGQRKNEKLFF. The CDR3 nucleotides are TGTGCCAGCAGCGCTGGACAGAGGAAAAATGAAAAACTGTTTTTT.

This clone showed up just a few times. The chain couples TRBV3-1 (or the pseudogene TRBV3-2) to TRBJ2-1, with D perhaps matching TRBD2 (6 bases). Per germline, CDR1 LGHDT and CDR2 YNNKEL (reference sequence). This CDR3 is built from 15 residues. Trimming pared 1 base from V and 7 bases from J, leaving 14 bases between. CDR3 region: CASSQGSGPRNEQFF. The CDR3 coding sequence is TGTGCCAGCAGCCAAGGTAGCGGACCTCGGAATGAGCAGTTCTTC.

This clone rates as large (0.1 to 1%). This chain links TRBV7-8 with TRBJ1-4; D is unresolved. V dropped 5 bases and J dropped 14 bases, with 12 bases sitting between them. The CDR3 length is 11 residues. From germline, CDR1 is SGHVS and CDR2 FQNEAQ. The CDR3 sequence: CASSLAGRLFF. As DNA, the CDR3 is TGTGCCAGCAGCCTCGCGGGAAGGCTGTTTTTT.

The gene calls are TRBV20-1 and TRBJ2-1; D not resolved. CDR1 is DFQATT, CDR2 SNEGSKA, per germline (reference sequence). The germline V and J ends were trimmed by 3 bases and 7 bases, with 10 bases remaining between them. This CDR3 has 12 residues. The chain's CDR3 is CSASLMLNEQFF. In nucleotides, the CDR3 is TGCAGTGCTAGTTTGATGCTAAATGAGCAGTTCTTC.

The DNA of the CDR3 is TGTGCCAGCAGTTTTCAGGGGGGGAACACTGAAGCTTTCTTT. Protein product: CASSFQGGNTEAFF. The V gene is TRBV27, the J gene TRBJ1-1; 7 nucleotides agree with TRBD1. V lost 3 bases to trimming and J lost 1 base; unmatched junction nucleotides: 2. The germline gives CDR1 MNHEY, CDR2 SMNVEV (reference sequence). CDR3 size: 14 residues.

The V and J genes are TRBV28 and TRBJ2-7, with D tentatively TRBD1 (6 bases). Germline CDR1 reads MDHEN; CDR2 reads SYDVKM. V was cut by 2 bases and J by 1 base, with 15 bases left in between. The CDR3 is 16 residues long. The CDR3 nucleotides read TGTGCCAGCAGTTTAGGGGATCTGGGGGCTTCCTACGAGCAGTACTTC. This codes for CASSLGDLGASYEQYF.

The chain recombines TRBV29-1 with TRBJ1-2; 8 positions agree with TRBD1. After removal of 4 bases from V and 8 bases from J, the junction contained 9 bases not matched to a gene. Germline V gene sequence: CDR1 SQVTM, CDR2 ANQGSEA. There are 13 residues in the CDR3. CDR3 sequence (DNA): TGCAGCGTTGGACAGGGGATTGTAGGGGGCTACACCTTC. Its translation is CSVGQGIVGGYTF.

This clone appeared a few times. The rearrangement joins TRBV21-1 to TRBJ1-1; TRBD1 is taken as the D call from the table, unchecked against the DNA. TRBV21-1 is a pseudogene locus. The CDR3 covers 13 residues. In DNA, the CDR3 is TGTGCCAGCAGCAAAGGCGGGACAGATGAAGCTTTCTTT. Its translation: CASSKGGTDEAFF.

This chain uses TRBV5-4 with TRBJ2-5, with a weak D call TRBD1 (6 bases). The CDR3 extends over 15 amino acids. Trimming stripped 0 bases from V and 1 base from J, with 10 bases between. The V gene's germline CDR1 is SGHNT and CDR2 YYREEE (reference sequence). This chain's CDR3 is CASSLAGRGQETQYF. CDR3 sequence (DNA): TGTGCCAGCAGCTTGGCCGGCAGGGGCCAAGAGACCCAGTACTTC.